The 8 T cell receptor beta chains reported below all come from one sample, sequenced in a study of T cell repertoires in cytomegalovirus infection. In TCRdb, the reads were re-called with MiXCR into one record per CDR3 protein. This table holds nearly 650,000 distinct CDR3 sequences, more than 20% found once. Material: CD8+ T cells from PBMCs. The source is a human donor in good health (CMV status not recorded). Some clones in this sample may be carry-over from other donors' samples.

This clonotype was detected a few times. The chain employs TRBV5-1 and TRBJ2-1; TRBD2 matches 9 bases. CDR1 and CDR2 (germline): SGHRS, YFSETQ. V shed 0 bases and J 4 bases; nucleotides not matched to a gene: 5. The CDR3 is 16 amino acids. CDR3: CASSLVAGGEYNEQFF. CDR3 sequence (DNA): TGCGCCAGCAGCTTGGTTGCGGGGGGGGAATACAATGAGCAGTTCTTC.

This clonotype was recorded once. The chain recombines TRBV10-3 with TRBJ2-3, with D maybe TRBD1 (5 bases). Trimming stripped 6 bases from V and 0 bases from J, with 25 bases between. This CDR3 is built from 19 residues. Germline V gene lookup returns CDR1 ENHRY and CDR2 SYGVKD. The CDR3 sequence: CAIRRTSRFPEFSTDTQYF. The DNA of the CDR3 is TGTGCCATCAGAAGGACAAGTCGTTTCCCAGAATTTAGCACAGATACGCAGTATTTT.

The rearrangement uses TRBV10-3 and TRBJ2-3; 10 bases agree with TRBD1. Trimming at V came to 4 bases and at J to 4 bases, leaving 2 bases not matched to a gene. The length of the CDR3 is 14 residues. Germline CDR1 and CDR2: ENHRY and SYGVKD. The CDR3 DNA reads TGTGCCATCAGTGGAGGACAGGGGGCAGATACGCAGTATTTT. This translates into CAISGGQGADTQYF.

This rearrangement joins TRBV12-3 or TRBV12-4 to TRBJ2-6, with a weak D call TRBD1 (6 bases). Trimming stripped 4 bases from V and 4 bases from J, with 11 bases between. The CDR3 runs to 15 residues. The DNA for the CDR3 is TGTGCCAGCAGTTACTTTGGGACAGGGGCCAACGTCCTGACTTTC. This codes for CASSYFGTGANVLTF.

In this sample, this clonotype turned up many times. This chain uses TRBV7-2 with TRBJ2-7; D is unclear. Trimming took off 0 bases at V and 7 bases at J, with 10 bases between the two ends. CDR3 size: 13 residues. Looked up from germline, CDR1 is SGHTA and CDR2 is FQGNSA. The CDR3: CASSLAGFYEQYV. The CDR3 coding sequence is TGTGCCAGCAGCTTAGCAGGGTTCTATGAGCAGTACGTC.

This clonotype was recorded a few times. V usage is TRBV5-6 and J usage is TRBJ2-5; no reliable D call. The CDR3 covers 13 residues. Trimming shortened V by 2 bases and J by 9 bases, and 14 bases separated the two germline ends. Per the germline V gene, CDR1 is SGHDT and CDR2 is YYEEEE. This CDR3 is CASSFDGRGAQYF. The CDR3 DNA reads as TGTGCCAGCAGCTTTGACGGCCGAGGTGCCCAGTACTTC. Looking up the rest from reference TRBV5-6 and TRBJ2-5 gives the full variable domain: DAGVTQSPTHLIKTRGQQVTLRCSPKSGHDTVSWYQQALGQGPQFIFQYYEEEERQRGNFPDRFSGHQFPNYSSELNVNALLLGDSALYLCASSFDGRGAQYFGPGTRLLVL.

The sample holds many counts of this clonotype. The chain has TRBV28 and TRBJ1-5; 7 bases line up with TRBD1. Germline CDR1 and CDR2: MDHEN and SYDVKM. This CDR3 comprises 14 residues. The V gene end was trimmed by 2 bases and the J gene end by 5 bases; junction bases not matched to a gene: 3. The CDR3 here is CASSLPGTDQPQHF. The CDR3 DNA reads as TGTGCCAGCAGTTTACCCGGGACAGATCAGCCCCAGCATTTT.

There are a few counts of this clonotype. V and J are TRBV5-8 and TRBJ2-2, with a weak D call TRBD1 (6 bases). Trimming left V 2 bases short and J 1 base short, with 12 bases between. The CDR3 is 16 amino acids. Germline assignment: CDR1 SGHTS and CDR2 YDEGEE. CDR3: CASSLRQAMNTGELFF. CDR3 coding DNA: TGTGCCAGCAGCTTACGACAGGCCATGAACACCGGGGAGCTGTTTTTT. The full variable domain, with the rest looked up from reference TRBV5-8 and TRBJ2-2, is EAGVTQSPTHLIKTRGQQATLRCSPISGHTSVYWYQQALGLGLQFLLWYDEGEERNRGNFPPRFSGRQFPNYSSELNVNALELEDSALYLCASSLRQAMNTGELFFGEGSRLTVL.